A single sample gave rise to the 20 T cell receptor beta chains below, sequenced in a study of blood T cell repertoires in COVID-19. Assay: immunoSEQ multiplex PCR; the TCRdb copy retains only in-frame clones and omits some. The sample yields 150,000 to 200,000 clones, roughly 87% seen once. Sequenced material: peripheral blood. The receptors shown here come from a woman aged 45-59 years with acute or convalescent COVID-19.

The gene calls are TRBV18 and TRBJ2-7; 13 nucleotides line up with TRBD2. Unmatched junction bases numbered 5, after V lost 5 bases and J lost 4 bases. In germline, CDR1 is KGHSH, CDR2 LQKENI. The CDR3 runs 15 residues. DNA for the CDR3: TGTGCCAGCTCATCGGGACTAGCGGGGCTTTACGAGCAGTACTTC. Its translation is CASSSGLAGLYEQYF.

CDR3 sequence (DNA): TGTGCCACCAGTCCCAGGGAGGGAGTGGCGAATGAGCAGTTCTTC. Translation: CATSPREGVANEQFF. V and J are TRBV24-1 and TRBJ2-1; 7 bases align to TRBD2. Unmatched junction bases numbered 11, after V lost 6 bases and J lost 7 bases. CDR1 is KGHDR, CDR2 SFDVKD, per germline. This CDR3 is built from 15 residues.

The DNA of the CDR3 is TGTGCCAGCAGCCTGTCCGGGACAGGGGTCGATGAGCAGTTCTTC. Its protein product is CASSLSGTGVDEQFF. This chain connects TRBV27 to TRBJ2-1, with 10 bases identical to TRBD1. The CDR3 totals 15 residues. Germline CDR1 MNHEY, CDR2 SMNVEV (reference sequence). Losses at the gene ends were 6 bases for V and 8 bases for J; bases not matched to a gene: 10.

The V gene is TRBV5-6, the J gene TRBJ1-5, with 10 bases fitting TRBD1. Germline loops: CDR1 SGHDT, CDR2 YYEEEE. The CDR3 runs to 14 residues. Germline trimming cut 6 bases from V and 7 bases from J; bases unmatched to any gene: 7. The CDR3 region is CASTRQGALQPQHF. For the CDR3, the DNA is TGTGCCAGCACCCGACAGGGGGCGTTACAGCCCCAGCATTTT.

The CDR3 region is CASSLDQASRYGYTF. The DNA for the CDR3 is TGTGCCAGCAGCTTAGATCAGGCTAGCCGCTATGGCTACACCTTC. V and J are TRBV11-2 and TRBJ1-2; no definite D call. Trimming pared 0 bases from V and 4 bases from J, leaving 12 bases between. The germline V gene has CDR1 SGHAT and CDR2 FQNNGV. This CDR3 region has 15 residues.

The rearrangement joins TRBV20-1 to TRBJ2-7; no reliable D call. CDR1 and CDR2 (germline): DFQATT, SNEGSKA (reference sequence). The V gene lost 3 bases and the J gene lost 6 bases, with 15 bases spanning the gap. This CDR3 is 13 amino acids long. CDR3 nucleotides: TGCAGTGCTAGTCTTCCCGTTATCGGCGAGCAGTACTTC. Encoded protein: CSASLPVIGEQYF.

The chain joins TRBV4-2 to TRBJ1-2; D is perhaps TRBD1 (6 bases). The CDR3 contains 15 residues. Trimming pared 3 bases from V and 5 bases from J, leaving 16 bases between. CDR1 is LGHNA and CDR2 is YNFKEQ in the germline V gene. In DNA form, the CDR3 reads TGTGCCAGCAGCCACCAGGGGCAGGGCGAGTATGGCTACACCTTC. Its translation: CASSHQGQGEYGYTF.

This clone was seen just once. This chain joins TRBV5-1 and TRBJ1-6; D gene ambiguous. Trimming removed 0 bases from V and 5 bases from J, with 9 bases in between. Germline CDR1 reads SGHRS; CDR2 reads YFSETQ. This CDR3 contains 15 residues. CDR3 sequence (DNA): TGCGCCAGCAGCTTGGCGTCAGTTAATAATTCACCCCTCCACTTT. Residues: CASSLASVNNSPLHF.

The chain joins TRBV12-3 or TRBV12-4 to TRBJ2-3; D is undetermined. CDR3 size: 11 residues. Trimming took off 6 bases at V and 3 bases at J, with 4 bases between the two ends. The CDR3, as DNA: TGTGCCAGCAGCCTTACAGATACGCAGTATTTT. It specifies CASSLTDTQYF.

V usage is TRBV2 and J usage is TRBJ1-5; a possible D gene is TRBD1 (5 bases). The CDR3 covers 15 residues. Germline V gene data show CDR1 as SNHLY and CDR2 as FYNNEI. Trimming removed 2 bases at V and 5 bases at J, with 13 bases between. The CDR3 is CASSESSGEDQPQHF. Here the CDR3 DNA reads TGTGCCAGCAGTGAATCCTCGGGGGAGGATCAGCCCCAGCATTTT.

This chain uses TRBV11-3 with TRBJ2-7; TRBD2 matches 9 bases. Germline V CDR1 and CDR2: SGHNT, YENEEA. The CDR3 consists of 16 residues. Germline trimming cut 6 bases from V and 4 bases from J; bases unmatched to any gene: 13. The CDR3 DNA reads TGTGCCAGCAGTCTCTTGAAGGCGGGGGGGTTGTACGAGCAGTACTTC. It codes for CASSLLKAGGLYEQYF. Full variable domain (outside the CDR3, taken from reference TRBV11-3 and TRBJ2-7): EAGVVQSPRYKIIEKKQPVAFWCNPISGHNTLYWYLQNLGQGPELLIRYENEEAVDDSQLPKDRFSAERLKGVDSTLKIQPAELGDSAVYLCASSLLKAGGLYEQYFGPGTRLTVT.

This chain uses TRBV27 with TRBJ1-2, with 12 bases lining up with TRBD1. V lost 2 bases and J lost 6; bases outside the gene matches: 10. Germline CDR1 and CDR2: MNHEY and SMNVEV (reference sequence). This CDR3 region has 17 residues. CDR3 in amino acids: CASSLRGTGGGRDGYTF. The CDR3 coding sequence is TGTGCCAGCAGTTTAAGAGGGACAGGGGGCGGAAGGGATGGCTACACCTTC.

The CDR3 DNA follows: TGCGCCAGCAGCTTGGGTGGGCGGGGCCGCATATACAATGAGCAGTTCTTC. Its translation is CASSLGGRGRIYNEQFF. The chain carries TRBV5-1 and TRBJ2-1, with D tentatively TRBD2 (6 bases). The CDR3 is 17 residues long. Deletions cut 0 bases from V and 4 bases from J, with 17 bases between. CDR1 is SGHRS, CDR2 YFSETQ, per germline.

The chain employs TRBV4-3 and TRBJ1-2, with TRBD1 identical over 10 bases. The CDR3 is 15 residues long. Germline V gene lookup returns CDR1 LGHNA and CDR2 YSLEER. With V trimmed by 4 bases and J by 4 bases, 6 bases remained unmatched. The CDR3 spells CASSPGTGVIYGYTF. DNA of the CDR3: TGCGCCAGCAGCCCCGGGACAGGGGTTATCTATGGCTACACCTTC.

The chain combines TRBV12-5 with TRBJ1-4; 7 bases align to TRBD1. The CDR3 is made up of 14 amino acids. Germline V gene sequence: CDR1 LGHNT, CDR2 FRNRAP. Trimming removed 7 bases from V and 4 bases from J; junction bases left unmatched: 6. CDR3 amino acids: CASARDRVNEKLFF. The CDR3 bases are TGTGCTAGTGCCCGGGACAGAGTTAATGAAAAACTGTTTTTT.

The rearrangement links TRBV4-3 to TRBJ2-3; 9 positions match TRBD1. The CDR3 runs to 19 residues. V lost 2 bases to trimming and J lost 1 base; unmatched junction nucleotides: 13. Germline loops: CDR1 LGHNA, CDR2 YSLEER. The CDR3 sequence is CASSQRFSGTGMGTDTQYF. The CDR3 bases are TGCGCCAGCAGCCAACGATTCTCCGGGACAGGGATGGGCACAGATACGCAGTATTTT.

This sequence joins TRBV21-1 and TRBJ1-2; TRBD1, the table's D call, was not compared with the DNA. TRBV21-1 is assigned pseudogene status. The CDR3 totals 16 residues. CDR3 loop: CASSGGLTGEVYGYTF. In DNA, the CDR3 is TGTGCCAGCAGCGGGGGCCTGACAGGGGAGGTTTATGGCTACACCTTC.

The rearrangement joins TRBV7-9 to TRBJ2-7; 7 nucleotides line up with TRBD2. This CDR3 has 15 residues. Trimming cost V 0 bases and J 0 bases; bases outside gene matches: 2. Germline lookup yields CDR1 SEHNR and CDR2 FQNEAQ (reference sequence). DNA for the CDR3: TGTGCCAGCAGCTTAGCTAGCGGGCCCTCCTACGAGCAGTACTTC. It is translated as CASSLASGPSYEQYF.

The V gene is TRBV4-1, the J gene TRBJ1-4; D remains ambiguous. Germline loops: CDR1 MGHRA, CDR2 YSYEKL. The CDR3 has 15 residues. V shed 4 bases and J shed 7 bases, with 16 bases lying between them. The chain's CDR3 is CASSRPDPAGEKLFF. The DNA for the CDR3 is TGCGCCAGCAGCCGCCCGGACCCAGCGGGTGAAAAACTGTTTTTT.

The chain combines TRBV6-2 or TRBV6-3 with TRBJ2-7, with a weak D call TRBD2 (6 bases). CDR1 is MNHEY, CDR2 SVGEGT, per germline. The V gene lost 2 bases and the J gene lost 5 bases, with 13 bases spanning the gap. This CDR3 is 14 amino acids long. The CDR3 nucleotides are TGTGCCAGCAGTTACGAAGGAGGGAACCACGAGCAGTACTTC. This sequence encodes CASSYEGGNHEQYF.